A single sample is the source of the 5 T cell receptor beta chains below, sequenced in a study of cytomegalovirus exposure and HLA in healthy donors. It was with 60 Vbeta and 13 Jbeta primers that the PCR ran. Only in-frame clones appear in the TCRdb table, and some are missing; sequencing was by immunoSEQ multiplex PCR. The sample has about 150,000 clones, approximately 81% seen once. The sample comprised PBMCs. These TCRs come from a man between 18 and 29 years old in good health and CMV-seronegative.

There are a few counts of this clone. Within the sample, other DNA sequences also encode this same CDR3. This chain connects TRBV28 to TRBJ1-2, with 7 bases matching TRBD1. From germline, CDR1 is MDHEN and CDR2 SYDVKM. This CDR3 spans 14 amino acids. V shed 5 bases and J 0 bases; nucleotides not matched to a gene: 3. CDR3 sequence reads: CASSPGQANYGYTF. The DNA of the CDR3 is TGTGCCAGCAGTCCCGGACAGGCTAACTATGGCTACACCTTC.

The chain uses TRBV25-1 and TRBJ1-5, with unresolved D. V shed 3 bases and J shed 6 bases, with 12 bases lying between them. This CDR3 has 14 residues. CDR1 is MGHDK and CDR2 is SYGVNS in the germline V gene. The CDR3 DNA is TGTGCCAGCAGTGAGCGGGGTTGGGCTCAGCCCCAGCATTTT. Translated: CASSERGWAQPQHF. Supplemented by reference TRBV25-1 and TRBJ1-5, the full variable domain reads EADIYQTPRYLVIGTGKKITLECSQTMGHDKMYWYQQDPGMELHLIHYSYGVNSTEKGDLSSESTVSRIRTEHFPLTLESARPSHTSQYLCASSERGWAQPQHFGDGTRLSIL.

The rearrangement joins TRBV9 to TRBJ2-5, with 7 bases that match TRBD1. The CDR3 is 16 amino acids. J gave up 1 base and V 4 bases, and 10 bases lay outside the gene matches. Germline V gene data show CDR1 as SGDLS and CDR2 as YYNGEE. CDR3 sequence: CASSLFGTEPQETQYF. The DNA of the CDR3 is TGTGCCAGCAGCCTCTTCGGGACAGAACCCCAAGAGACCCAGTACTTC. The full variable domain, with the rest looked up from reference TRBV9 and TRBJ2-5, is DSGVTQTPKHLITATGQRVTLRCSPRSGDLSVYWYQQSLDQGLQFLIQYYNGEERAKGNILERFSAQQFPDLHSELNLSSLELGDSALYFCASSLFGTEPQETQYFGPGTRLLVL.

The chain joins TRBV5-6 to TRBJ2-4, with 7 nucleotides matching TRBD2. J lost 0 bases, V lost 5 bases, and 8 bases had no gene match. CDR1 is SGHDT and CDR2 is YYEEEE in the germline V gene. The CDR3 has 16 residues. The CDR3 spells CASSPPLAAAKNIQYF. In DNA form, the CDR3 reads TGTGCCAGCAGTCCACCCCTAGCGGCAGCCAAAAACATTCAGTACTTC.

The chain's CDR3 is CASSVFTGVGDTQYF. In DNA, the CDR3 is TGTGCCAGCAGCGTATTTACGGGAGTAGGAGATACGCAGTATTTT. The chain has TRBV9 and TRBJ2-3; D may be TRBD2 (6 bases). The CDR3 runs 15 residues. CDR1 is SGDLS and CDR2 is YYNGEE in the germline V gene. V lost 1 base and J 5 bases, leaving 14 bases between the germline ends.